One sample yielded the 25 T cell receptor beta chains listed below, sequenced in a study of T cells in Graves' hyperthyroidism and ophthalmopathy. The investigators amplified TCR beta CDR3 regions from RNA transcripts. Initially, a first-round RT-PCR of the TCR CDR3 employed the HTBI primer set. TCRdb processed the multiplex PCR reads anew with MiXCR; each CDR3 protein has one entry. Altogether around 250,000 distinct CDR3 sequences are present, around 26% being singletons, with the ten largest covering around 32%. The sample consisted of blood. The source of these receptors is a woman in her 40s with Graves' ophthalmopathy.

The CDR3 DNA follows: TGTGCCAGCAGTTCAGGGGGCCAGGGCTACACCTTC. This gives the protein CASSSGGQGYTF. The V gene is TRBV12-3 or TRBV12-4, the J gene TRBJ1-2, with 8 positions matching TRBD1. The CDR3 has 12 residues. V shed 4 bases, J shed 8 bases, and the junction held 3 bases outside the gene matches.

This clonotype was recorded at least ten times. This chain links TRBV6-5 with TRBJ2-7, with 9 bases fitting TRBD2. V dropped 5 bases and J dropped 2; count of bases not matched to a gene: 7. Germline V lookup: CDR1 MNHEY, CDR2 SVGAGI. The CDR3 runs to 15 residues. CDR3 loop: CASSRLAARAYEQYF. The CDR3 nucleotides read TGTGCCAGCAGTCGACTAGCGGCACGTGCCTACGAGCAGTACTTC.

This clonotype came up many times. The chain has TRBV27 and TRBJ2-5; no clear D. V lost 2 bases and J lost 4, with 14 bases in between. From germline, CDR1 is MNHEY and CDR2 SMNVEV (reference sequence). CDR3 length: 15 residues. CDR3 loop: CASSLAGPGGETQYF. The CDR3 region has the DNA TGTGCCAGCAGTTTAGCAGGCCCGGGTGGAGAGACCCAGTACTTC.

The chain has TRBV12-5 and TRBJ1-2; D not certain. CDR1 is LGHNT and CDR2 is FRNRAP in the germline V gene. This CDR3 region has 13 residues. Trimming removed 1 base at V and 4 bases at J, with 7 bases between. The CDR3 loop is CASGLEGGYGYTF. The CDR3 coding sequence is TGTGCTAGTGGTTTGGAGGGAGGCTATGGCTACACCTTC.

In its sample, this clonotype was seen many times. This chain joins TRBV10-3 and TRBJ2-3; TRBD2 agrees at 9 bases. The CDR3 is 15 amino acids. The trim removed 6 bases at V and 6 bases at J, leaving 10 bases unmatched. Germline loops: CDR1 ENHRY, CDR2 SYGVKD. For the CDR3, the DNA is TGTGCCATCAGGGAAGGTAGCGGGAGATTCGATACGCAGTATTTT. Amino acid sequence: CAIREGSGRFDTQYF.

This clonotype was counted many times. The chain combines TRBV27 with TRBJ1-1, with no clear D. The CDR3 is made up of 14 amino acids. Germline-derived CDR1 and CDR2 are MNHEY and SMNVEV (reference sequence). Between the trimmed V and J ends, which lost 6 bases and 4 bases, there was a span of 15 bases. CDR3 sequence (DNA): TGTGCCAGCAGACCCGAGTCGTGGTCCACTGAAGCTTTCTTT. Encoded protein: CASRPESWSTEAFF.

This clonotype was observed many times. The rearrangement joins TRBV6-5 to TRBJ2-5; 10 bases are shared with TRBD2. The CDR3 has 16 residues. Germline CDR1 is MNHEY and CDR2 is SVGAGI. Trimming took 5 bases from V and 0 from J; bases not matched to a gene: 6. CDR3 sequence reads: CASSRPGLANQETQYF. In DNA, the CDR3 is TGTGCCAGCAGTAGGCCGGGACTAGCGAACCAAGAGACCCAGTACTTC.

The sample holds many counts of this clonotype. The chain joins TRBV28 to TRBJ1-5; 7 nucleotides line up with TRBD1. CDR3 length equals 15 residues. The J segment lost 0 bases and the V segment lost 8 bases, leaving 7 bases of the junction unmatched. Germline CDR1 MDHEN, CDR2 SYDVKM. Written as DNA, the CDR3 is TGTGCCAGCTCAGGGGGGAGCCTTAGCAATCAGCCCCAGCATTTT. Amino acid sequence: CASSGGSLSNQPQHF.

This clonotype came up many times. This chain connects TRBV5-1 to TRBJ2-2, with TRBD2 matching over 14 bases. The V gene's germline CDR1 is SGHRS and CDR2 YFSETQ. V lost 3 bases to trimming and J lost 3 bases; unmatched junction nucleotides: 10. The CDR3 spans 19 residues. CDR3 in amino acids: CASSYGTSGSPLDTGELFF. In nucleotides, the CDR3 is TGCGCCAGCAGCTACGGGACTAGCGGGAGTCCCCTAGACACCGGGGAGCTGTTTTTT.

This clonotype was seen at least ten times. This chain uses TRBV27 with TRBJ1-1; 10 nucleotides agree with TRBD1. This CDR3 is 14 amino acids long. V lost 4 bases, J lost 5 bases, and 4 bases stayed unmatched. Germline lookup yields CDR1 MNHEY and CDR2 SMNVEV (reference sequence). In DNA form, the CDR3 reads TGTGCCAGCAGTTGGGACAGGGGAGGAACTGAAGCTTTCTTT. This sequence encodes CASSWDRGGTEAFF.

The table lists this clonotype with many counts. J is TRBJ1-2 and V is TRBV3-1, with no clear D. Between the trimmed V and J ends, which lost 3 bases and 2 bases, there was a span of 13 bases. This CDR3 contains 15 residues. CDR1 and CDR2 from the germline V gene are LGHDT and YNNKEL (reference sequence). Written as DNA, the CDR3 is TGTGCCAGCAGCCAGGGTGGCGGACCAAACTATGGCTACACCTTC. Its translation: CASSQGGGPNYGYTF.

This clonotype came up many times. Here the CDR3 omits its conserved ending phenylalanine or tryptophan, so a read error is the likely source. V usage is TRBV20-1 and J usage is TRBJ1-2; D is undetermined. V lost 0 bases and J lost 8, with 4 bases in between. The length of the CDR3 is 10 residues. Germline CDR1 and CDR2: DFQATT and SNEGSKA (reference sequence). The CDR3 here is CSARDHGYTS. The CDR3 coding sequence is TGCAGTGCTAGAGATCACGGCTACACCTCC.

The V call is TRBV7-2, the J call TRBJ2-7; TRBD2 matches at 10 bases. V lost 5 bases and J lost 3; bases outside the gene matches: 7. CDR3 length equals 15 residues. Germline CDR1 reads SGHTA; CDR2 reads FQGNSA. CDR3 loop: CASSLIAGGLYEQYF. As DNA, the CDR3 is TGTGCCAGCAGCCTCATAGCGGGGGGCCTCTACGAGCAGTACTTC. The variable domain in full, with the rest retrieved from reference TRBV7-2 and TRBJ2-7, is GAGVSQSPSNKVTEKGKDVELRCDPISGHTALYWYRQSLGQGLEFLIYFQGNSAPDKSGLPSDRFSAERTGGSVSTLTIQRTQQEDSAVYLCASSLIAGGLYEQYFGPGTRLTVT.

This chain uses TRBV27 with TRBJ2-7; D perhaps matches TRBD2 (6 bases). This CDR3 contains 14 residues. CDR1 is MNHEY, CDR2 SMNVEV, per germline (reference sequence). V was cut by 9 bases and J by 3 bases, with 18 bases left in between. The CDR3 nucleotides are TGTGCCAGTCGCCGGGACTCAACATACTACGAGCAGTACTTC. Translated: CASRRDSTYYEQYF.

This clonotype was observed many times. The rearrangement links TRBV19 to TRBJ1-1, with D perhaps TRBD1 (5 bases). Germline loops: CDR1 LNHDA, CDR2 SQIVND (reference sequence). The CDR3 runs 14 residues. Trimming removed 1 base from V and 5 bases from J, with 11 bases in between. The CDR3 region is CASSIVGLGTEAFF. The CDR3 DNA reads as TGTGCCAGTAGTATAGTGGGACTAGGAACTGAAGCTTTCTTT.

This clonotype was recorded many times. The rearrangement joins TRBV28 to TRBJ2-6; D might be TRBD1 or TRBD2, each matching 5 bases. Trimming stripped 5 bases from V and 0 bases from J, with 17 bases between. The CDR3 spans 18 residues. Germline-derived CDR1 and CDR2 are MDHEN and SYDVKM. CDR3 DNA: TGTGCCAGCAGTCGGATTCCGGGACGGAACTCTGGGGCCAACGTCCTGACTTTC. Translation: CASSRIPGRNSGANVLTF.

In this sample, this clonotype turned up many times. V and J are TRBV12-3 or TRBV12-4 and TRBJ2-7, with TRBD2 matching 8 bases. This CDR3 has 13 amino acids. V shed 7 bases, J shed 6 bases, and the junction held 8 bases outside the gene matches. The DNA of the CDR3 is TGTGCCAGCAAAAGCTTAGCGGGATCCGAGCAGTACTTC. Translating gives CASKSLAGSEQYF.

For the CDR3, the DNA is TGTGCCAGCAGAACGTTAGGACCCTACGAGCAGTACTTC. It encodes CASRTLGPYEQYF. J is TRBJ2-7 and V is TRBV28; D is unclear. In germline, CDR1 is MDHEN, CDR2 SYDVKM. V lost 6 bases and J 2 bases, leaving 11 bases between the germline ends. The CDR3 runs 13 residues.

At least ten counts were recorded for this clonotype. The gene calls are TRBV20-1 and TRBJ2-5; 8 bases are shared with TRBD2. The CDR3 extends over 14 amino acids. Germline loops: CDR1 DFQATT, CDR2 SNEGSKA (reference sequence). The V segment lost 4 bases and the J segment 2 bases; nucleotides outside the gene matches: 6. CDR3 in amino acids: CSATGLVGQETQYF. In nucleotides, the CDR3 is TGCAGTGCTACGGGACTAGTAGGACAAGAGACCCAGTACTTC.

This clonotype came up many times. The V gene is TRBV5-1, the J gene TRBJ2-7; 9 bases agree with TRBD2. Germline V gene data show CDR1 as SGHRS and CDR2 as YFSETQ. Losses at the gene ends were 8 bases for V and 0 bases for J; bases not matched to a gene: 21. The CDR3 length is 19 residues. CDR3 sequence (DNA): TGCGCCAGGCAGCTTCTAGGACTAGCGCTCTCCACCGACTCCTACGAGCAGTACTTC. Translating it yields CARQLLGLALSTDSYEQYF.

This clonotype occurred many times. The rearrangement links TRBV10-3 to TRBJ2-5, with TRBD1 matching 7 bases. The CDR3 has 14 residues. J was trimmed by 5 bases and V by 6 bases; bases with no gene match: 9. Germline-derived CDR1 and CDR2 are ENHRY and SYGVKD. In nucleotides, the CDR3 is TGTGCCATCAGGACGAACAGGGGTGAGGAGACCCAGTACTTC. Protein sequence: CAIRTNRGEETQYF.

Many counts were recorded for this clonotype. The chain combines TRBV29-1 with TRBJ2-7; D ambiguous. This CDR3 has 11 amino acids. Trimming took off 5 bases at V and 3 bases at J, with 8 bases between the two ends. Germline CDR1 reads SQVTM; CDR2 reads ANQGSEA. This CDR3 is CSVLQLYEQYF. CDR3 sequence (DNA): TGCAGCGTTCTACAGCTCTACGAGCAGTACTTC.

The rearrangement links TRBV10-2 to TRBJ2-5; D not resolved. Germline assignment: CDR1 WSHSY and CDR2 SAAADI. The CDR3 totals 11 residues. V was pared by 3 bases and J by 5 bases, with 4 bases between. The CDR3 reads CASSDIETQYF. Here the CDR3 DNA reads TGCGCCAGCAGTGATATTGAGACCCAGTACTTC.

This clonotype was seen ten or more times. V is TRBV12-3 or TRBV12-4 and J is TRBJ2-2, with D possibly TRBD2 on 5 matching bases. The CDR3 runs 15 residues. The V end was cut by 2 bases, the J end by 4 bases, with 11 bases between. The CDR3, as DNA: TGTGCCAGCAGTTTAAGAGGGCCTCGCACCGGGGAGCTGTTTTTT. Translation: CASSLRGPRTGELFF.

This clonotype was recorded many times. V is TRBV28 and J is TRBJ1-2; a possible D gene is TRBD1 (6 bases). The length of the CDR3 is 16 residues. Germline values: CDR1 MDHEN, CDR2 SYDVKM. V lost 6 bases to trimming and J lost 0 bases, with 17 bases between them. In nucleotides, the CDR3 is TGTGCCAGCAGAGACAGGCTCCGAGTTACTAACTATGGCTACACCTTC. Translated: CASRDRLRVTNYGYTF.